Presented here are 10 T cell receptor beta chains from one specimen sequenced in a study of control samples from healthy donors and cancer patients. The assay was immunoSEQ multiplex PCR, and TCRdb's table has in-frame clones only and misses some. The repertoire includes around 170,000 clones, roughly 92% of them detected once, and 0.68% sits in the top ten. Specimen: blood. Receptors were obtained from a woman in her twenties or thirties in good health.

V gene TRBV5-1 combines with J gene TRBJ2-2; TRBD1 matches at 9 bases. There are 16 residues in the CDR3. Trimming took 2 bases from V and 6 from J; bases not matched to a gene: 8. Germline V gives CDR1 SGHRS, CDR2 YFSETQ. CDR3 in DNA: TGCGCCAGCAGCTTATCCGGGACAGGGTATTCCGGGGAGCTGTTTTTT. This codes for CASSLSGTGYSGELFF.

With respect to this clone: The sample carries other DNA sequences with the same CDR3. The gene calls are TRBV11-3 and TRBJ2-3; the match to TRBD1 covers 7 bases. Germline assignment: CDR1 SGHNT and CDR2 YENEEA. J lost 2 bases, V lost 3 bases, and 2 bases had no gene match. This CDR3 is 14 amino acids long. Written as DNA, the CDR3 is TGTGCCAGCAGCTTGGACAGGTTCACAGATACGCAGTATTTT. It encodes CASSLDRFTDTQYF. Based on the CDR3 plus reference TRBV11-3 and TRBJ2-3, the full variable domain is EAGVVQSPRYKIIEKKQPVAFWCNPISGHNTLYWYLQNLGQGPELLIRYENEEAVDDSQLPKDRFSAERLKGVDSTLKIQPAELGDSAVYLCASSLDRFTDTQYFGPGTRLTVL.

This clone has only one observation. The chain links TRBV30 to TRBJ1-1; D not resolved. CDR1 and CDR2 (germline): GTSNPN, SVGIG (reference sequence). V gave up 3 bases and J gave up 5 bases, with 13 bases separating them. The CDR3 extends over 13 amino acids. Here the CDR3 DNA reads TGTGCCTGGAGGGAAAGGACCCGGACTGAAGCTTTCTTT. Protein sequence: CAWRERTRTEAFF.

The rearrangement uses TRBV6-1 and TRBJ2-4; D not certain. With 1 base removed from V and 7 bases from J, the gap between germline ends came to 11 bases. Looked up from germline, CDR1 is MNHNS and CDR2 is SASEGT. CDR3 length: 14 amino acids. Here the CDR3 reads CASSEGGLRNIQYF. In DNA, the CDR3 is TGTGCCAGCAGTGAAGGGGGTCTCCGGAACATTCAGTACTTC.

The rearrangement uses TRBV5-5 and TRBJ1-1; D possibly corresponds to TRBD1 (5 bases). The length of the CDR3 is 15 residues. Trimming left V 0 bases short and J 2 bases short, with 11 bases between. CDR1 and CDR2 (germline): SGHKS, YYEKEE (reference sequence). CDR3 protein: CASSLAGGRNTEAFF. The CDR3 region has the DNA TGTGCCAGCAGCTTGGCCGGGGGGAGAAACACTGAAGCTTTCTTT.

This clone was detected once. V gene TRBV29-1 combines with J gene TRBJ2-7; 10 bases align to TRBD1. V was pared by 3 bases and J by 2 bases, with 10 bases of the junction left unmatched. The germline gives CDR1 SQVTM, CDR2 ANQGSEA. This CDR3 is 16 amino acids long. The CDR3 loop is CSVEALKTGGPYEQYF. The CDR3 nucleotides read TGCAGCGTTGAGGCCCTTAAGACAGGGGGCCCCTACGAGCAGTACTTC.

The V gene is TRBV30, the J gene TRBJ1-5; D is unresolved. The germline gives CDR1 GTSNPN, CDR2 SVGIG (reference sequence). The CDR3 contains 13 residues. Trimming pared 0 bases from V and 5 bases from J, leaving 8 bases between. CDR3 protein: CAWSVGVDQPQHF. The CDR3 region has the DNA TGTGCCTGGAGTGTAGGCGTTGATCAGCCCCAGCATTTT. Based on the CDR3 plus reference TRBV30 and TRBJ1-5, the full variable domain is SQTIHQWPATLVQPVGSPLSLECTVEGTSNPNLYWYRQAAGRGLQLLFYSVGIGQISSEVPQNLSASRPQDRQFILSSKKLLLSDSGFYLCAWSVGVDQPQHFGDGTRLSIL.

The chain is built from TRBV7-2 and TRBJ2-1; D perhaps matches TRBD2 (6 bases). Trimming took off 4 bases at V and 8 bases at J, with 15 bases between the two ends. Germline V gene data show CDR1 as SGHTA and CDR2 as FQGNSA. The CDR3 is 14 amino acids. The CDR3 loop reads CASSSLWEDDEQFF. The CDR3 DNA reads as TGTGCCAGCAGCTCGCTCTGGGAGGATGATGAGCAGTTCTTC.

The rearrangement links TRBV3-1 (or the pseudogene TRBV3-2) to TRBJ1-5; a weak D match, TRBD1 (5 bases). Trimming stripped 1 base from V and 4 bases from J, with 11 bases between. The CDR3 runs to 15 residues. CDR1 is LGHDT and CDR2 is YNNKEL in the germline V gene (reference sequence). In nucleotides, the CDR3 is TGTGCCAGCAGCCAAGTCCTAGGGGCGAATCAGCCCCAGCATTTT. Its protein is CASSQVLGANQPQHF.

This chain links TRBV2 with TRBJ1-6, with D unclear. Trimming left V 8 bases short and J 6 bases short, with 17 bases between. The germline V gene has CDR1 SNHLY and CDR2 FYNNEI. This CDR3 has 15 residues. CDR3 residues: CASCLAGPPNSPLHF. The CDR3, as DNA: TGTGCCAGCTGTTTGGCCGGACCCCCTAATTCACCCCTCCACTTT. The full variable domain, rest sourced from reference TRBV2 and TRBJ1-6, is EPEVTQTPSHQVTQMGQEVILRCVPISNHLYFYWYRQILGQKVEFLVSFYNNEISEKSEIFDDQFSVERPDGSNFTLKIRSTKLEDSAMYFCASCLAGPPNSPLHFGNGTRLTVT.